One T cell receptor (beta chain) is described in this entry. Seattle patients were enrolled during active infection and followed longitudinally. These data originate in a study of blood T cell repertoires in COVID-19. Libraries were prepared by immunoSEQ multiplex PCR; TCRdb keeps only in-frame clonotypes and omits some of them. Of 150,000 to 200,000 clones in the sample, 82% were seen once. V lost 0 bases to trimming and J lost 10 bases, with 7 bases between them. Germline V gene lookup returns CDR1 MNHEY and CDR2 SVGAGI. The CDR3 loop spans 13 amino acids. This chain connects TRBV6-5 to TRBJ1-6; D is unclear. This sequence was found in a woman aged 60-70 years with COVID-19, enrolled during active disease. Material for sequencing was peripheral blood. CDR3 nucleotide sequence: TGTGCCAGCAGTTACTCAGCACGGTCACCCCTCCACTTT. Encoded protein: CASSYSARSPLHF.